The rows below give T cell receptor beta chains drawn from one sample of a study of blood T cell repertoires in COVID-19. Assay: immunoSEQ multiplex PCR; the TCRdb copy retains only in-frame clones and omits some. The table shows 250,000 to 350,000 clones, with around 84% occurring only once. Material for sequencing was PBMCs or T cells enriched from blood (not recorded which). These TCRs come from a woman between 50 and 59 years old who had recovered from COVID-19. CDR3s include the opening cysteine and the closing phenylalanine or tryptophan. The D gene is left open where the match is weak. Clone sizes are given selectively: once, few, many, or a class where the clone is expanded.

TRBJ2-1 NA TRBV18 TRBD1 TGTGCCAGCTCATCGGGACAGCCTTCCAATGAGCAGTTCTTC CASSSGQPSNEQFF
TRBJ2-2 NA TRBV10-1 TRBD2 TGCGCCAGCAGGGGACTAGCCGGGGAGCTGTTTTTT CASRGLAGELFF
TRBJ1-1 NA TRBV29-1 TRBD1 TGCAGCGTTGAGGGGACAGTTAACACTGAAGCTTTCTTT CSVEGTVNTEAFF
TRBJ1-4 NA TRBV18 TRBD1 TGTGCCAGCAAGCTAGGACAGGGGAATGAAAAACTGTTTTTT CASKLGQGNEKLFF
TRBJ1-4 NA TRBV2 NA TGTGCCAGCAGCCTAGGGGAGGGTTGGGCGGAAAAACTGTTTTTT CASSLGEGWAEKLFF
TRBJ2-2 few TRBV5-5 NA TGTGCCAGCACCCGGCAGGGGCGTTCGAACACCGGGGAGCTGTTTTTT CASTRQGRSNTGELFF
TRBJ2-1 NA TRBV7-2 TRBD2 TGTGCCAGCAGCTTAGGGGCCGGGACTAGCGGTTACAATGAGCAGTTCTTC CASSLGAGTSGYNEQFF
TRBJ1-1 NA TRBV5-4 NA TGTGCCAGCAGCCATTGGTTAGGGGACACTGAAGCTTTCTTT CASSHWLGDTEAFF
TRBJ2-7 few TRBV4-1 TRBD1 TGCGCCAGCAGCCAAGCAGGCGGGACAGGGTCCTACGAGCAGTACTTC CASSQAGGTGSYEQYF
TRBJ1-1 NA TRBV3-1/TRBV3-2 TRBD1 TGTGCCAGCAGCAACCGGGACAGGGGGCTCAGGAACACTGAAGCTTTCTTT CASSNRDRGLRNTEAFF
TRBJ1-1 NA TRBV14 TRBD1 TGTGCCAGCAGCCCGGGACAGGGGAACACTGAAGCTTTCTTT CASSPGQGNTEAFF
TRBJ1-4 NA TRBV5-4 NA TGTGCCAGCAGCTTTGGGTCGCAGGGTGCAGAAAAACTGTTTTTT CASSFGSQGAEKLFF
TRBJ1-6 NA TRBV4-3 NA TGCGCCAGCAGCCAGACGGGAGGCCATTCACCCCTCCACTTT CASSQTGGHSPLHF
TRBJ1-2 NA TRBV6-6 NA TGTGCCAGCAGGACCGGGACAAATGCAATCAACTATGGCTACACCTTC CASRTGTNAINYGYTF
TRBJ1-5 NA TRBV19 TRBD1 TGTGCCAGTAGTATGACAGGGGGAAATCAGCCCCAGCATTTT CASSMTGGNQPQHF
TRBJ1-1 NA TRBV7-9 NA TGTGCCAGCAGCTCCACAGTAAACACTGAAGCTTTCTTT CASSSTVNTEAFF
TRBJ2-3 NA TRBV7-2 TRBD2 TGTGCCAGCAGCTTAGGAAGCGGGGGGAAAGATACGCAGTATTTT CASSLGSGGKDTQYF
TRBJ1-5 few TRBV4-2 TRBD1 TGTGCCAGCAGCCAGGAAGGACAGGGAAGTCAGCCCCAGCATTTT CASSQEGQGSQPQHF
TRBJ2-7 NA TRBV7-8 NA TGTGCCAGCAGCGGACACAGCTACGAGCAGTACTTC CASSGHSYEQYF
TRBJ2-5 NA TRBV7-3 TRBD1 TGTGCCAGCAGCTTAGACAGGGATGAGACCCAGTACTTC CASSLDRDETQYF
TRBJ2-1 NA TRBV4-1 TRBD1 TGCGCCAGCAGCCTGGGACAGGGGGTAACCTACAATGAGCAGTTCTTC CASSLGQGVTYNEQFF
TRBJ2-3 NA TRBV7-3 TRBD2 TGTGCCAGCAGCGCTCAACCGGGACTAGGGAGCACAGATACGCAGTATTTT CASSAQPGLGSTDTQYF
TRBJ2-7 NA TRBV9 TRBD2 TGTGCCAGCAGCGTAGAAATCACCGGGACTAGGGGTTACGAGCAGTACTTC CASSVEITGTRGYEQYF
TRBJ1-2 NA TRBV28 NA TGTGCCAGCAGCAGATATGGCTACACCTTC CASSRYGYTF
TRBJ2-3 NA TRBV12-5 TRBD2 TGTGCTAGTGGTTCCCCCCTGGGCCTGGTGGGAGGGCCCGGAACGCAGTATTTT CASGSPLGLVGGPGTQYF
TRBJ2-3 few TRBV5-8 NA TGTGCCAGCAGCTCGGCCCGTATAGCCCCTAGCACAGATACGCAGTATTTT CASSSARIAPSTDTQYF
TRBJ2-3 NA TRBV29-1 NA TGCAGCGTTGACGCGGGGAAATACACAGATACGCAGTATTTT CSVDAGKYTDTQYF
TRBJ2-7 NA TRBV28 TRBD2 TGTGCCAGCAGCCCTTCCGGGACTAGTCTCTACGAGCAGTACTTC CASSPSGTSLYEQYF
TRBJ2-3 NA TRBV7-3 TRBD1 TGTGCCAGCAGCTCCGGGACAGGGGACACAGATACGCAGTATTTT CASSSGTGDTDTQYF
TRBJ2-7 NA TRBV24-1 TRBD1 TGTGCCACCAGTGACCAGGGACAGGGGAAGGCCGAGCAGTACTTC CATSDQGQGKAEQYF
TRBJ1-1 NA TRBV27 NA TGTGCCAGCAGGGGCCATGCGGGTTCCACTGAAGCTTTCTTT CASRGHAGSTEAFF
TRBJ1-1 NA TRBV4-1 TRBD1 TGCGCCAGCAGCGAGTACAGGGGAAGCGCTGAAGCTTTCTTT CASSEYRGSAEAFF
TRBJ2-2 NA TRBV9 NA TGTGCCAGCAGGCGGGGAAACCCGAACACCGGGGAGCTGTTTTTT CASRRGNPNTGELFF
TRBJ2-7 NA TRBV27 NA TGTGCCAGCAGTTTTGCGGGGAACTACGAGCAGTACTTC CASSFAGNYEQYF
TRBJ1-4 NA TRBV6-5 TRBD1 TGTGCCAGCAGGACCGGGGGGACAGGGCAAGAAAAACTGTTTTTT CASRTGGTGQEKLFF
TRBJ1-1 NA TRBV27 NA TGTGCCAGCAGTAACAGGGTCCTCACTGAAGCTTTCTTT CASSNRVLTEAFF
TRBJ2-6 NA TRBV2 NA TGTGCCAGCAGTTTCAGGGCCACTGGGGCCAACGTCCTGACTTTC CASSFRATGANVLTF
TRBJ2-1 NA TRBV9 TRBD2 TGTGCCAGCAGCGTCTCTAGCGGGGGCCTCGGGAATGAGCAGTTCTTC CASSVSSGGLGNEQFF
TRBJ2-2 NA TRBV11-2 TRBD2 TGTGCCAGCAGCCACGGACTAGCGGGGGGGAGGAACACCGGGGAGCTGTTTTTT CASSHGLAGGRNTGELFF
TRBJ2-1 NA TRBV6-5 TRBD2 TGTGCCAGCAGTTACGGGCTAGCGGTTGGTAATGAGCAGTTCTTC CASSYGLAVGNEQFF
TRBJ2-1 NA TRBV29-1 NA TGCAGCGTTCAGCGGAGCTCCTACAATGAGCAGTTCTTC CSVQRSSYNEQFF
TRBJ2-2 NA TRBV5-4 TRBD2 TGTGCCAGCAGCTCGGGAAGCGGGAGAAGTACCGGGGAGCTGTTTTTT CASSSGSGRSTGELFF
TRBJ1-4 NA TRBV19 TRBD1 TGTGCCAGTAGTATAGGCGGGACAGGGCGTAATGAAAAACTGTTTTTT CASSIGGTGRNEKLFF
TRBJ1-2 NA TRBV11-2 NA TGTGCCAGCAGCTTAGAGCGAGGTCGGGGCTATGGCTACACCTTC CASSLERGRGYGYTF
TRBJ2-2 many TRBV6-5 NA TGTGCCAGCAGTTACTCGGGCGTGAGGGAGCTGTTTTTT CASSYSGVRELFF
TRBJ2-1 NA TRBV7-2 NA TGTGCCAGCAGCTCCTCCGGTTTCCCAGGTTACAATGAGCAGTTCTTC CASSSSGFPGYNEQFF
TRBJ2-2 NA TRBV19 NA TGTGCCAGTAGTATAGGATCCGGGGTAAACACCGGGGAGCTGTTTTTT CASSIGSGVNTGELFF
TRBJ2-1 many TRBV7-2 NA TGTGCCAGCATCCTCGGAGGGTCTAACAATGAGCAGTTCTTC CASILGGSNNEQFF
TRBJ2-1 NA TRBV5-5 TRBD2 TGTGCCAGCAGCGCTAGACTAGCGGGGGGATACAATGAGCAGTTCTTC CASSARLAGGYNEQFF
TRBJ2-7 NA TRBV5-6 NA TGTGCCAGCACCTCCCTCCCTGTCTCCTACGAGCAGTACTTC CASTSLPVSYEQYF
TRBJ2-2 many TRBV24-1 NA TGTGCCACCCGGGAAGGCAGGGGCGAAACCGGGGAGCTGTTTTTT CATREGRGETGELFF
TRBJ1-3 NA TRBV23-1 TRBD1 TGCGCCAGCAGTCAAGCGGGACAGGTAGGGAACACCATATATTTT CASSQAGQVGNTIYF
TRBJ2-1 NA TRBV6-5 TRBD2 TGTGCCAGCATGAGGACTAGCGGTGCAGCCCGGTTCTTC CASMRTSGAARFF
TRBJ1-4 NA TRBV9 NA TGTGCCAGCAGCGCCACAGGCGCTATTAATGAAAAACTGTTTTTT CASSATGAINEKLFF
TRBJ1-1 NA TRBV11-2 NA TGTGCCAGCAGCTTAGGCCCTGGGCGGAACACTGAAGCTTTCTTT CASSLGPGRNTEAFF
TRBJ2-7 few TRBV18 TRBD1 TGTGCCAGCTCCTCTGTTCCGCAGGGGGCGATAACCTACGAGCAGTACTTC CASSSVPQGAITYEQYF
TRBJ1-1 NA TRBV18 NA TGTGCCAGCTCTCGACAGGAGAACACTGAAGCTTTCTTT CASSRQENTEAFF
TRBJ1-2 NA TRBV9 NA TGTGCCAGCAGCGTACCAGTTGGAGGGAGTACTAACTATGGCTACACCTTC CASSVPVGGSTNYGYTF
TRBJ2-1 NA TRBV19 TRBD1 TGTGCCAGTAGTCGCTGGACAGGGAAAGTCAATGAGCAGTTCTTC CASSRWTGKVNEQFF
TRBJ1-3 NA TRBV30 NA TGTGCCTGGAGATACTCTGGAAACACCATATATTTT CAWRYSGNTIYF